Below are 21 T cell receptor beta chains sequenced from a single sample in a study of identical twins. TCRdb reanalysed the 5' RACE reads using MiXCR and keeps one entry per CDR3 protein. The data show around 290,000 distinct CDR3 sequences, just under 9.5% seen once. These same data were also listed under a study on yellow fever vaccine responses in identical twins.

Material for sequencing was CD8+ T cells sorted from blood. These receptors were obtained from a woman aged 18-29 years in good health.

The chain couples TRBV7-9 to TRBJ1-3; 8 bases fit TRBD1. There are 15 residues in the CDR3. Losses at the gene ends were 1 base for V and 5 bases for J; bases not matched to a gene: 4. Germline-derived CDR1 and CDR2 are SEHNR and FQNEAQ (reference sequence). CDR3 DNA: TGTGCCAGCAGCTTAGTCGGACAGGGACGAAACACCATATATTTT. As protein: CASSLVGQGRNTIYF.

There are many counts of this clonotype. The chain is built from TRBV29-1 and TRBJ2-6, with D hard to call. Germline V gene lookup returns CDR1 SQVTM and CDR2 ANQGSEA. The CDR3 contains 15 residues. Trimming took off 2 bases at V and 4 bases at J, with 12 bases between the two ends. The CDR3 loop is CSVELRPGGANVLTF. The CDR3, as DNA: TGCAGCGTTGAATTGAGGCCCGGGGGGGCCAACGTCCTGACTTTC.

The chain links TRBV28 to TRBJ1-2; the D is unclear. The V gene's germline CDR1 is MDHEN and CDR2 SYDVKM. Trimming took 6 bases from V and 8 from J, leaving 25 bases between them. The CDR3 covers 16 residues. CDR3 nucleotide sequence: TGTGCCAGCAGACCCGAGAGGGTGCGCCTGGCGAAGGGCTACACCTTC. This sequence encodes CASRPERVRLAKGYTF.

V usage is TRBV6-5 and J usage is TRBJ2-1; TRBD2 aligns across 9 bases. This CDR3 region has 18 residues. V was pared by 0 bases and J by 8 bases, with 14 bases of the junction left unmatched. Germline loops: CDR1 MNHEY, CDR2 SVGAGI. CDR3 region: CASSYSDRLAVLQDEQFF. The CDR3 region has the DNA TGTGCCAGCAGTTACTCCGATAGACTAGCGGTCCTCCAGGATGAGCAGTTCTTC.

The J gene is TRBJ2-7, the V gene TRBV7-9; the D is unclear. Germline V CDR1 and CDR2: SEHNR, FQNEAQ (reference sequence). The V and J ends lost 0 bases and 3 bases respectively, with 18 bases between them. The CDR3 consists of 17 residues. The CDR3 protein is CASSLALMGKGNYEQYF. The CDR3 nucleotides are TGTGCCAGCAGCTTAGCGCTCATGGGCAAAGGAAACTACGAGCAGTACTTC.

The rearrangement joins TRBV2 to TRBJ2-7, with 8 bases that match TRBD1. CDR1 and CDR2 from the germline V gene are SNHLY and FYNNEI. V shed 1 base and J 0 bases; nucleotides not matched to a gene: 2. The CDR3 is 15 residues long. The CDR3 bases are TGTGCCAGCAGTGAAGAAACAGGGGGCTCCTACGAGCAGTACTTC. Translating gives CASSEETGGSYEQYF.

This clonotype was seen at least ten times. V and J are TRBV29-1 and TRBJ2-7, with D possibly being TRBD1 (5 bases). The CDR3 contains 14 residues. V lost 6 bases and J 0 bases, leaving 15 bases between the germline ends. Germline loops: CDR1 SQVTM, CDR2 ANQGSEA. The CDR3 DNA sequence: TGCAGCGTCAGCACAGGAGCCAGCTCCTACGAGCAGTACTTC. This codes for CSVSTGASSYEQYF.

This rearrangement joins TRBV28 to TRBJ1-4; no reliable D call. The germline V gene encodes CDR1 MDHEN and CDR2 SYDVKM. The CDR3 length is 13 residues. Trimming took off 7 bases at V and 5 bases at J, with 11 bases between the two ends. The CDR3 bases are TGTGCCAGCAAAATGGGCTTAAATGAAAAACTGTTTTTT. Its protein is CASKMGLNEKLFF.

CDR3 residues: CSARAQGDYGYTF. The CDR3 region has the DNA TGCAGCGCGAGGGCACAGGGGGACTATGGCTACACCTTC. V gene TRBV29-1 combines with J gene TRBJ1-2; 8 positions match TRBD1. The CDR3 is made up of 13 amino acids. In germline, CDR1 is SQVTM, CDR2 ANQGSEA. V dropped 7 bases and J dropped 3; count of bases not matched to a gene: 7.

This clonotype was recorded many times. This chain links TRBV7-2 with TRBJ2-3; D might be TRBD2 (6 bases). This CDR3 is built from 14 residues. V lost 2 bases to trimming and J lost 4 bases, with 10 bases between them. The germline CDR1 and CDR2 sequences are SGHTA and FQGNSA. This CDR3 reads CASSLRDLPDTQYF. CDR3 bases: TGTGCCAGCAGCTTACGGGACTTGCCAGATACGCAGTATTTT.

This clonotype was detected a few times. The rearrangement uses TRBV4-3 and TRBJ2-7, with unresolved D. CDR1 is LGHNA, CDR2 YSLEER, per germline. This CDR3 region has 15 residues. Trimming took 3 bases from V and 0 from J, leaving 12 bases between them. The CDR3 DNA reads TGCGCCAGCAGCCAGCTCGAGGCACCCTCCTACGAGCAGTACTTC. Residues: CASSQLEAPSYEQYF.

The chain combines TRBV7-9 with TRBJ2-7; 11 bases map to TRBD1. Trimming cost V 5 bases and J 2 bases; bases outside gene matches: 8. The CDR3 has 16 amino acids. Germline V gives CDR1 SEHNR, CDR2 FQNEAQ (reference sequence). As DNA, the CDR3 is TGTGCCAGCAGCCTACAAACGGGACAGGGGGCCTACGAGCAGTACTTC. Protein sequence: CASSLQTGQGAYEQYF.

This clonotype has just a few counts. The chain recombines TRBV29-1 with TRBJ1-2; D possibly corresponds to TRBD1 (6 bases). Germline CDR1 SQVTM, CDR2 ANQGSEA. The CDR3 is made up of 14 amino acids. V was cut by 4 bases and J by 4 bases, with 16 bases left in between. The CDR3 DNA is TGCAGCGTTGCCCCGGGGGCCTCAGCCTATGGCTACACCTTC. Translation: CSVAPGASAYGYTF.

This clonotype was counted at least ten times. The chain employs TRBV29-1 and TRBJ2-7; 7 bases agree with TRBD1. The CDR3 covers 14 residues. Germline V lookup: CDR1 SQVTM, CDR2 ANQGSEA. Unmatched junction bases numbered 10, after V lost 4 bases and J lost 4 bases. In DNA form, the CDR3 reads TGCAGCGTTGTCCCCAGGGACAGAGAGTACGAGCAGTACTTC. Its protein product is CSVVPRDREYEQYF.

This clonotype came up many times. The rearrangement links TRBV7-6 to TRBJ1-2; TRBD1 matches at 7 bases. Per the germline V gene, CDR1 is SGHVS and CDR2 is FNYEAQ. The CDR3 spans 13 residues. J gave up 2 bases and V 11 bases, and 8 bases lay outside the gene matches. The CDR3 loop reads CAWGDSWNYGYTF. The CDR3 coding sequence is TGTGCCTGGGGGGACAGCTGGAACTATGGCTACACCTTC.

The genes are TRBV15 and TRBJ2-5, with 8 nucleotides matching TRBD1. There are 14 residues in the CDR3. CDR1 is LNHNV and CDR2 is YYDKDF in the germline V gene (reference sequence). Losses at the gene ends were 3 bases for V and 2 bases for J; bases not matched to a gene: 2. Written as DNA, the CDR3 is TGTGCCACCAGCAGCAGGGGGCTTCAAGAGACCCAGTACTTC. It encodes CATSSRGLQETQYF.

Only a few counts were recorded for this clonotype. CDR3 DNA sequence: TGCAGTGCCCTCCTAGCGGAATACACCGGGGAGCTGTTTTTT. Protein: CSALLAEYTGELFF. The gene calls are TRBV20-1 and TRBJ2-2; 7 bases line up with TRBD2. The CDR3 spans 14 residues. Trimming at V came to 6 bases and at J to 3 bases, leaving 7 bases not matched to a gene. In germline, CDR1 is DFQATT, CDR2 SNEGSKA (reference sequence).

Comment on this clonotype: A read error is possible here, since a much larger clone lies one base away. The V and J genes are TRBV20-1 and TRBJ2-3; TRBD2 aligns across 8 bases. Germline loops: CDR1 DFQATT, CDR2 SNEGSKA (reference sequence). CDR3 size: 16 residues. The DNA for the CDR3 is TGCTGTGCTAGAGAGTACGGGGGGGCACACACAGATACGCAGTATTTT. This codes for CCAREYGGAHTDTQYF.

This clonotype was picked up many times. This chain joins TRBV7-9 and TRBJ2-7, with 12 bases matching TRBD1. With V trimmed by 5 bases and J by 6 bases, 11 bases remained unmatched. The CDR3 consists of 16 residues. Germline V gene data show CDR1 as SEHNR and CDR2 as FQNEAQ (reference sequence). This CDR3 reads CASSDPPGQGAIEQYF. The CDR3 DNA sequence: TGTGCCAGCAGCGATCCTCCGGGACAGGGGGCAATCGAGCAGTACTTC.

This clonotype was seen a few times. V gene TRBV5-1 combines with J gene TRBJ2-1; either TRBD1 or TRBD2 may fit D (6 bases each). The germline V and J ends were trimmed by 2 bases and 0 bases, with 12 bases remaining between them. Germline loops: CDR1 SGHRS, CDR2 YFSETQ. The CDR3 extends over 16 amino acids. CDR3 coding DNA: TGCGCCAGCAGCTTCAATCGGGGGCGCTCCTACAATGAGCAGTTCTTC. This translates into CASSFNRGRSYNEQFF.

J is TRBJ2-3 and V is TRBV11-2, with 10 nucleotides matching TRBD2. Germline V lookup: CDR1 SGHAT, CDR2 FQNNGV. The CDR3 runs to 18 residues. The J segment lost 7 bases and the V segment lost 2 bases, leaving 15 bases of the junction unmatched. The DNA of the CDR3 is TGTGCCAGCAGCTTACCCCAGGGCGCTAGCGGGGGCTTGTATACGCAGTATTTT. Translated, it gives CASSLPQGASGGLYTQYF.